At least ten counts were recorded for the clone carrying this T cell receptor beta chain. This entry comes from a study of human T cells and chemical hapten exposure. The time point is: pre-sensitization, week 0. Described treatment: therapeutic diphenylcyclopropenone sensitization with weekly scalp DPC. TCRdb processed the RACE reads anew with MiXCR; each CDR3 protein has one entry. The data hold around 350,000 distinct CDR3 sequences, with 5% to 6.5% observed a single time. Germline-derived CDR1 and CDR2 are SGHTA and FQGNSA. With 5 bases removed from V and 7 bases from J, the gap between germline ends came to 15 bases. The CDR3 contains 14 residues.

The TCR originated in a woman younger than 35 with alopecia areata. Some clones in this sample may be carry-over from other donors' samples. The chain is built from TRBV7-2 and TRBJ2-1; maybe TRBD2 (6 bases). The material was whole blood, obtained in connection with sensitization to the hapten diphenylcyclopropenone (DPC). CDR3 protein: CASSPRRLGNEQFF. The DNA for the CDR3 is TGTGCCAGCAGCCCTAGGCGACTAGGTAATGAGCAGTTCTTC. Drawing the rest from reference TRBV7-2 and TRBJ2-1, the complete variable domain is GAGVSQSPSNKVTEKGKDVELRCDPISGHTALYWYRQSLGQGLEFLIYFQGNSAPDKSGLPSDRFSAERTGGSVSTLTIQRTQQEDSAVYLCASSPRRLGNEQFFGPGTRLTVL.